This paragraph reports one T cell receptor beta chain. The sample comes from a study of shared clonotypes between healthy human individuals. This table comes from immunoSEQ multiplex PCR, and its TCRdb copy is limited to in-frame clones, with some not included. The sample gives some 240,000 clones, approximately 65% of which show up once; approximately 12% is in the top ten. Germline loops: CDR1 SGHRS, CDR2 YFSETQ. V was pared by 0 bases and J by 0 bases, with 7 bases between. The CDR3 loop spans 15 amino acids. The rearrangement uses TRBV5-1 and TRBJ1-5; unclear D gene. The specimen sequenced was memory CD4+ T cells sorted from blood. Subset denoted: CD45RA-negative fraction. The receptor was isolated from a man aged 30 to 39 in good health. The CDR3 loop reads CASSLGQYSNQPQHF. The CDR3 region has the DNA TGCGCCAGCAGCTTGGGGCAGTATAGCAATCAGCCCCAGCATTTT.